The present TCR beta chain was sequenced within a study of identical twins. Study results and caveats: With monozygotic twins, out-of-frame TCR alpha sharing exceeded what models estimated.

This CDR3 contains 20 residues. Germline assignment: CDR1 ENHRY and CDR2 SYGVKD. Trimming cost V 0 bases and J 8 bases, with 29 bases left between them. This clonotype came up a few times. Its antigen is unknown. One entry per CDR3 protein results from TCRdb running MiXCR on the 5' RACE reads. The sample lists around 490,000 distinct CDR3 sequences; over 12% were seen once. Another study also made use of these data, one on yellow fever vaccine responses in identical twins.

Sequencing input: CD4+ T cells sorted from blood. The clonotype comes from a woman younger than 35 in good health. The rearrangement joins TRBV10-3 to TRBJ2-1; tentative D call: TRBD2 (5 bases). The CDR3 DNA follows: TGTGCCATCAGTGAGTCTCTAGCACGCCCGGTGTCGGTGCAATTCGATGAGCAGTTCTTC. It yields the protein CAISESLARPVSVQFDEQFF.